These 16 T cell receptor beta chains came from one sample sequenced in a study of post-analysis software for immune sequencing data (dated by TCRdb to between 2014 and 2017). Summary of the overall study and its limitations: Significantly higher frequencies in patients than in controls were found for five or six TRBV segments, including TRBV5-6, TRBV5-1 and TRBV20-1.

Receptor libraries were prepared by PCR. TCRdb lists the instrument as Illumina HiSeq 2500. Unique molecular identifiers were incorporated into TCR beta cDNA libraries to reduce PCR and sequencing biases. TCRdb cleaned the public reads at Q25 with fastp, built clones with MiXCR and kept in-frame beta chains. Duplicate CDR3 protein sequences are folded into a single record with the most common DNA and genes. For this sample there are over 150,000 distinct CDR3 sequences; roughly 31% appear just once. The ten largest make up roughly 1.6% of the sample. No antigen is known for these receptors. Material: blood. These TCRs come from a girl between 10 and 17 years old with multiple sclerosis.

V and J are TRBV5-1 and TRBJ1-1; D uncertain. The germline V gene encodes CDR1 SGHRS and CDR2 YFSETQ. CDR3 length: 14 amino acids. Trimming pared 0 bases from V and 0 bases from J, leaving 6 bases between. Written as DNA, the CDR3 is TGCGCCAGCAGCTTGGACCGATTGAACACTGAAGCTTTCTTT. Translated, it gives CASSLDRLNTEAFF.

Notes on this clonotype: A much larger clone lies a single base off, so this may be a read error. This sequence joins TRBV20-1 and TRBJ2-3; D may be TRBD2 (7 bases). The V gene lost 6 bases and the J gene lost 3 bases, with 19 bases spanning the gap. The V gene's germline CDR1 is DFQATT and CDR2 SNEGSKA (reference sequence). This CDR3 has 15 amino acids. CDR3: CSAQALGGATDTQYF. The CDR3 bases are TGCAGTGCGCAGGCACTAGGGGGGGCTACAGATACGCAGTATTTT.

The chain combines TRBV15 with TRBJ2-5; 9 bases map to TRBD1. V gave up 3 bases and J gave up 5 bases; unmatched junction bases: 13. The CDR3 contains 17 residues. Germline V gene sequence: CDR1 LNHNV, CDR2 YYDKDF (reference sequence). The CDR3 here is CATSSPSSGQGIETQYF. As DNA, the CDR3 is TGTGCCACCAGCAGCCCCTCATCGGGACAGGGTATCGAGACCCAGTACTTC.

This clonotype was picked up many times. The chain combines TRBV25-1 with TRBJ2-1, with 7 bases fitting TRBD2. Per the germline V gene, CDR1 is MGHDK and CDR2 is SYGVNS. After removal of 1 base from V and 4 bases from J, the junction contained 7 bases not matched to a gene. This CDR3 contains 16 residues. Here the CDR3 reads CASSEWGGGKYNEQFF. The CDR3 bases are TGTGCCAGCAGTGAATGGGGGGGAGGGAAATACAATGAGCAGTTCTTC.

Comments on this clonotype: Given a much more abundant clone one base away, this may be a read error. The chain uses TRBV12-3 or TRBV12-4 and TRBJ2-7; D is undetermined. CDR3 length equals 14 residues. Trimming cost V 3 bases and J 2 bases, with 11 bases left between them. The chain's CDR3 is CASSLYPVTYEQYF. As DNA, the CDR3 is TGTGCCAGCAGTTTGTACCCGGTGACCTACGAGCAGTACTTC.

This chain connects TRBV5-1 to TRBJ2-7; the match to TRBD2 covers 8 bases. V lost 0 bases, J lost 0 bases, and 2 bases stayed unmatched. This CDR3 is 15 amino acids long. Germline-derived CDR1 and CDR2 are SGHRS and YFSETQ. The DNA for the CDR3 is TGCGCCAGCAGCTTGGGTGCGGGAGGCTCCTACGAGCAGTACTTC. Amino acids: CASSLGAGGSYEQYF.

This clonotype was counted ten times or more. The V call is TRBV15, the J call TRBJ2-1; a possible D gene is TRBD2 (5 bases). The CDR3 sequence is 15 residues long. Germline V gives CDR1 LNHNV, CDR2 YYDKDF (reference sequence). Trimming left V 0 bases short and J 5 bases short, with 11 bases between. The CDR3 DNA sequence: TGTGCCACCAGCAGAGACGCGGAGCGGAACAATGAGCAGTTCTTC. This gives the protein CATSRDAERNNEQFF.

This clonotype was seen only a few times. This rearrangement joins TRBV20-1 to TRBJ2-1; TRBD1 matches at 8 bases. The CDR3 extends over 17 amino acids. Germline CDR1 reads DFQATT; CDR2 reads SNEGSKA (reference sequence). With 1 base clipped from V and 4 bases from J, the junction kept 12 bases outside the gene matches. The CDR3 DNA reads TGCAGTGCTAGAGTATTCCCAAACAGGGGGGTTTACAATGAGCAGTTCTTC. Encoded protein: CSARVFPNRGVYNEQFF.

The J gene is TRBJ2-1, the V gene TRBV19; D perhaps matches TRBD2 (5 bases). V shed 11 bases and J shed 0 bases, with 14 bases lying between them. The germline V gene encodes CDR1 LNHDA and CDR2 SQIVND (reference sequence). The CDR3 sequence is 14 residues long. The CDR3 spells CASNTGSSYNEQFF. The CDR3 coding sequence is TGTGCCTCAAACACTGGGAGCTCCTACAATGAGCAGTTCTTC.

This clonotype has ten or more counts. The chain joins TRBV20-1 to TRBJ1-2, with 8 nucleotides matching TRBD1. The germline gives CDR1 DFQATT, CDR2 SNEGSKA (reference sequence). After removal of 3 bases from V and 3 bases from J, the junction contained 9 bases not matched to a gene. The CDR3 loop spans 15 amino acids. The CDR3 is CSASLPQGADYGYTF. For the CDR3, the DNA is TGCAGTGCTAGCCTACCCCAGGGGGCCGACTATGGCTACACCTTC.

In its sample, this clonotype was seen a few times. The CDR3 is CASSSGGLAKGGEQYF. The CDR3 coding sequence is TGTGCCAGCAGTTCGGGGGGGCTAGCAAAAGGGGGCGAGCAGTACTTC. The chain links TRBV12-3 or TRBV12-4 to TRBJ2-7, with TRBD2 matching over 8 bases. The CDR3 totals 16 residues. V lost 4 bases and J lost 6; bases outside the gene matches: 14.

This clonotype was found many times. The genes are TRBV6-5 and TRBJ2-7; 8 nucleotides match TRBD2. The V and J ends lost 6 bases and 5 bases, in that order; junction bases with no gene match: 12. Germline CDR1 MNHEY, CDR2 SVGAGI. The CDR3 length is 15 residues. The CDR3: CASSRGGSAVDEQYF. DNA for the CDR3: TGTGCCAGCAGCCGGGGGGGGAGTGCTGTCGACGAGCAGTACTTC.

This clonotype is a singleton in its sample. This may be a read error: a much more frequent sequence differs by one nucleotide. The rearrangement uses TRBV20-1 and TRBJ2-3, with D possibly being TRBD1 or TRBD2 (6 bases each). The CDR3 has 15 residues. Germline-derived CDR1 and CDR2 are DFQATT and SNEGSKA (reference sequence). In nucleotides, the CDR3 is TGCAGTGCTAGTGGGACGGGGGCTGGCACAGATACGAAGTATTTT. Its protein product is CSASGTGAGTDTKYF.

This clonotype has only a few counts. V and J are TRBV6-1 and TRBJ1-6; D gene ambiguous. Per the germline V gene, CDR1 is MNHNS and CDR2 is SASEGT. The CDR3 sequence is 15 residues long. The V and J ends lost 2 bases and 9 bases respectively, with 14 bases between them. CDR3 DNA sequence: TGTGCCAGCAGTGAAATACCGATAGAGGGTTCACCCCTCCACTTT. Protein sequence: CASSEIPIEGSPLHF.

V gene TRBV6-5 combines with J gene TRBJ1-1; D unresolved. Looked up from germline, CDR1 is MNHEY and CDR2 is SVGAGI. V gave up 10 bases and J gave up 0 bases, with 18 bases separating them. The length of the CDR3 is 15 residues. This CDR3 is CAIPGRSGLNTEAFF. The CDR3 region has the DNA TGTGCCATTCCGGGAAGGTCCGGTCTGAACACTGAAGCTTTCTTT.

The genes are TRBV5-6 and TRBJ2-5; 8 bases fit TRBD2. Trimming cost V 0 bases and J 5 bases; bases outside gene matches: 6. CDR3 size: 15 residues. Germline V lookup: CDR1 SGHDT, CDR2 YYEEEE. CDR3 amino acids: CASSLVQGGGETQYF. In nucleotides, the CDR3 is TGTGCCAGCAGCTTGGTACAGGGCGGGGGGGAGACCCAGTACTTC.